The sequence of this T cell receptor (beta chain) was determined in a study of T cell responses to AZD1222 COVID-19 vaccine. Study-level results: Clonal diversity was possibly underestimated, and the donors were mostly white British, with more females. At study baseline, merely roughly 6 AZD1222 recipients were seropositive.

As concerns this clone: Its target is not known.

Profiling relied on immunoSEQ multiplex PCR, and the TCRdb table lists in-frame clones only, not all of them. The table lists 65,000 to 85,000 clones, about 85% of them singletons. The CDR3 totals 11 residues. V dropped 7 bases and J dropped 5; count of bases not matched to a gene: 4. Germline-derived CDR1 and CDR2 are SQVTM and ANQGSEA. This TCR was sampled from an adult in good health. The source material was peripheral blood, sampled on day 0 of AZD1222 vaccination. The rearrangement links TRBV29-1 to TRBJ2-5; 7 nucleotides line up with TRBD2. DNA of the CDR3: TGCAGCGGGGGACTAAGGGAGACCCAGTACTTC. This gives the protein CSGGLRETQYF.